Listed below are T cell receptor beta chains from one sample, sequenced in a study of radiotherapy plus CTLA-4 blockade in lung cancer. This table comes from immunoSEQ multiplex PCR, and its TCRdb copy is limited to in-frame clones, with some not included. The table records some 51,000 clones, 77% of them present only once. The source material was peripheral blood, sampled from a patient treated with radiotherapy plus ipilimumab. The receptors shown here come from a human donor with non-small cell lung cancer whose response to radiotherapy plus ipilimumab could not be evaluated. The CDR3 runs from the conserved cysteine through the conserved F or W. D genes are given only for firm matches. Only some rows state a clone size, as once, few, many or a class for expanded clones.

>TRBD2|.|TRBV7-3|TRBJ2-3
TGTGCCAGCAGCCTCACCCGGACTAGCGGTACAGATACGCAGTATTTT
CASSLTRTSGTDTQYF
>.|.|TRBV4-3|TRBJ1-2
TGCGCCAGCAGCCTCGGACAGCCCTATGGCTACACCTTC
CASSLGQPYGYTF
>.|few|TRBV28|TRBJ1-1
TGTGCCAGCAGTTTATGGGGCCAGTTGAACACTGAAGCTTTCTTT
CASSLWGQLNTEAFF
>.|once|TRBV7-2|TRBJ2-7
TGTGCCAGCAGCTCCCTTACAGGGTCCGAGCAGTACTTC
CASSSLTGSEQYF
>.|.|TRBV18|TRBJ2-7
TGTGCCAGCTCACCTGTTGAGAGGGAAGGTTTGAACGAGCAGTACTTC
CASSPVEREGLNEQYF
>.|few|TRBV28|TRBJ2-7
TGTGCCAGCAACCTTCGGGGGTTATACGAGCAGTACTTC
CASNLRGLYEQYF
>TRBD1|once|TRBV20-1|TRBJ2-7
TGCAGTGCTGGGGGACAGTACGAGCAGTACTTC
CSAGGQYEQYF
>TRBD1|.|TRBV7-9|TRBJ1-4
TGTGCCAGCAGCACCCCCCTGGACAGGATTAATGAAAAACTGTTTTTT
CASSTPLDRINEKLFF
>.|.|TRBV5-6|TRBJ1-4
TGTGCCAGCAGCTACGGACACTTGGGCGAAAAACTGTTTTTT
CASSYGHLGEKLFF
>TRBD2|few|TRBV28|TRBJ2-1
TGTGCCAGCCGGCGTGCGGGAGTAGGGAGTGAGCAGTTCTTC
CASRRAGVGSEQFF
>.|few|TRBV5-6|TRBJ1-1
TGTGCCAGCAGCTTGTACGGTGGGGGGAAGAACACTGAAGCTTTCTTT
CASSLYGGGKNTEAFF
>TRBD1|.|TRBV4-2|TRBJ2-1
TGTGCCAGCAGCCAGGGACAGGGGGCAGGCAATGAGCAGTTCTTC
CASSQGQGAGNEQFF
>.|few|TRBV13|TRBJ1-2
TGTGCCAGCAGGCATAAAGGACAGCTCGGCTATGGCTACACCTTC
CASRHKGQLGYGYTF
>.|.|TRBV28|TRBJ2-7
TGTGCCAGCAGTCGCCTGGGGGCATACGAGCAGTACTTC
CASSRLGAYEQYF
>TRBD2|.|TRBV29-1|TRBJ2-1
TGCAGCGTTGAACCGCAGCTAGCGGGGGTATACAATGAGCAGTTCTTC
CSVEPQLAGVYNEQFF
>.|once|TRBV5-1|TRBJ1-2
TGCGCCAGCAGCTTGGCCGGGGTGGTTAATGGCTACACCTTC
CASSLAGVVNGYTF
>.|once|TRBV7-3|TRBJ1-2
TGTGCCAGCAGCTTATCCAGGGAAGGTGGCTACACCTTC
CASSLSREGGYTF
>.|.|TRBV11-1|TRBJ2-7
TGTGCCAGCAGCTACGAAAGCGGCGTGGGGAGCTCCTACGAGCAGTACTTC
CASSYESGVGSSYEQYF
>.|.|TRBV4-3|TRBJ2-1
TGCGCCAGCAGCCAGGGACGGGGGAAGATCTCCTACAATGAGCAGTTCTTC
CASSQGRGKISYNEQFF
>.|.|TRBV12-5|TRBJ2-7
TGTGCTAGTGGTTTGTTTTGGACAGACGACTACGAGCAGTACTTC
CASGLFWTDDYEQYF
>TRBD2|.|TRBV9|TRBJ2-2
TGTGCCAGCAGCTCCGGGAGGGGGATCCTCACCGGGGAGCTGTTTTTT
CASSSGRGILTGELFF